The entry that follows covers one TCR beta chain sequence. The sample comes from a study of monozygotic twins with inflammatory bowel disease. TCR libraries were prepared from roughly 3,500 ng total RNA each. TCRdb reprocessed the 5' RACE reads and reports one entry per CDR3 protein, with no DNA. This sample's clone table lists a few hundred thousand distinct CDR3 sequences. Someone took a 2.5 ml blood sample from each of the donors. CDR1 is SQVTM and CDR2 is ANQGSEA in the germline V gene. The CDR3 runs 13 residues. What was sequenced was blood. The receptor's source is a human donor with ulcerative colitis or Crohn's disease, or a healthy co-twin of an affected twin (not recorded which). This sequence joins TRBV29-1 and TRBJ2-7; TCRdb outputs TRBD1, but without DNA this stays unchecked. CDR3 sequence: CSVVSGLLYEQYF.